The clone carrying this T cell receptor (beta chain) was seen a few times. Its antigen is currently unknown. Before being chosen for sequencing, patients had shown CD8+CD57+ cell expansion by flow cytometry. Severe acquired aplastic anemia was the diagnosis recorded for all patients. This entry belongs to a study of CD8+CD57+ T cells in acquired aplastic anemia. As for the study in general: Sorted CD4+ and CD8+ cell DNA averaged roughly 3 ug.

According to the study, genomic DNA was the template for TCR beta VDJ and CDR3 profiling. TCRdb analysed the reads with MiXCR anew, one entry per CDR3 protein. The table shows about 290,000 distinct CDR3 sequences, with 50% to 65% occurring only once. Study-wide points: Researchers report that twenty-nine CD8+ CDR3 sequences appeared in both patients and controls. Patient and control CD8+ Simpson's diversity was not significantly different.

The V end was cut by 9 bases, the J end by 0 bases, with 15 bases between. Germline CDR1 reads LNHDA; CDR2 reads SQIVND (reference sequence). The CDR3 sequence is 15 residues long. This chain links TRBV19 with TRBJ2-1, with D perhaps TRBD1 (6 bases). Sample: sorted CD4+, CD8+, or CD8+CD57+ T cells (not recorded which) from PBMCs. This receptor was obtained from a human donor with aplastic anemia. The CDR3 sequence: CASHPGQSSYNEQFF. For the CDR3, the DNA is TGTGCCAGCCACCCGGGACAAAGCTCCTACAATGAGCAGTTCTTC.